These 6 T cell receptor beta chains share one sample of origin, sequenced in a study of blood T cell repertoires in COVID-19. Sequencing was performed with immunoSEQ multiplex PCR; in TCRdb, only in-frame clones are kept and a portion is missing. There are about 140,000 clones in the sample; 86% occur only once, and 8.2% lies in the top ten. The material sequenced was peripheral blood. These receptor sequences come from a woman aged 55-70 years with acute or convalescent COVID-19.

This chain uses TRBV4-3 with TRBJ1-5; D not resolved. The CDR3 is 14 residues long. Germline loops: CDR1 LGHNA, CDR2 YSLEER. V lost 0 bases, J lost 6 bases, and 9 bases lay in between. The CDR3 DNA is TGCGCCAGCAGCCAAGATACCAGTCCTCAGCCCCAGCATTTT. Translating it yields CASSQDTSPQPQHF.

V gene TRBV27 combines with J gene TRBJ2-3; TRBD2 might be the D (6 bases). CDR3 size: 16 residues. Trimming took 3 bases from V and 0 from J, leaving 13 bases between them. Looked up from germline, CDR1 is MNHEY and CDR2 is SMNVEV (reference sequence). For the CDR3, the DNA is TGTGCCAGCAGTTTCGGCGGGGCGCCAAGCACAGATACGCAGTATTTT. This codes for CASSFGGAPSTDTQYF.

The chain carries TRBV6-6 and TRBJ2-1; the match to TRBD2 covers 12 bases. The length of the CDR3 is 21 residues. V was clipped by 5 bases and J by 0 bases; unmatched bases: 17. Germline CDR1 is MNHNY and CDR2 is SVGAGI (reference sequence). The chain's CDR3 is CASSRRGGTSGRRSSYNEQFF. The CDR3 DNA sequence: TGTGCCAGCAGTCGCAGGGGGGGGACTAGCGGGCGTCGAAGCTCCTACAATGAGCAGTTCTTC.

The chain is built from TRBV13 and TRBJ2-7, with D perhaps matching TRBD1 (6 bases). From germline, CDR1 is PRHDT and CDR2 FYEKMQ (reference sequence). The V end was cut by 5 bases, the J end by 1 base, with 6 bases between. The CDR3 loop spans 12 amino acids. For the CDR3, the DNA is TGTGCCAGCAGCCAGGGGTCCTACGAGCAGTACTTC. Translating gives CASSQGSYEQYF.

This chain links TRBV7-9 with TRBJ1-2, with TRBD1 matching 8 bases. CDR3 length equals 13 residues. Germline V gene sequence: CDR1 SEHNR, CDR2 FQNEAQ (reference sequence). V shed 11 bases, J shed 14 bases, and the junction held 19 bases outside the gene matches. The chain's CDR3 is CAGAPGTGGPRTF. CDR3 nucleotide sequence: TGTGCCGGCGCTCCCGGGACAGGAGGACCTAGGACCTTC.

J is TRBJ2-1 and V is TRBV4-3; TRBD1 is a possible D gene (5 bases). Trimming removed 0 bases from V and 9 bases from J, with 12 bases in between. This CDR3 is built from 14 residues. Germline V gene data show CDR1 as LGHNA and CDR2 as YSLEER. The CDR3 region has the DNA TGCGCCAGCAGCCAAGAAATGGGGCCGGTTGAGCAGTTCTTC. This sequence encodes CASSQEMGPVEQFF.